This T cell receptor beta chain was sequenced in a study of blood T cell repertoires in COVID-19. With 3 bases clipped from V and 4 bases from J, the junction kept 2 bases outside the gene matches. The CDR3 is 13 amino acids. Germline V gives CDR1 SGHVS, CDR2 FQNEAQ. As regards this clone: The same CDR3 also results from other DNA sequences found in this sample.

Repertoires were generated with immunoSEQ multiplex PCR, while TCRdb's copy carries only in-frame clones and drops some. This table has roughly 170,000 clones, approximately 87% appearing once. Enrollees, about 18 to 89 years old, lived in 24 US areas. The sample taken for sequencing was PBMCs or T cells enriched from blood (not recorded which). The chain is built from TRBV7-8 and TRBJ1-1, with 7 bases lining up with TRBD1. This sequence was found in a woman aged 50 to 65 who had recovered from COVID-19. The CDR3 sequence: CASSFQGGTEAFF. CDR3 DNA sequence: TGTGCCAGCAGCTTTCAGGGGGGCACTGAAGCTTTCTTT. Full variable domain (missing parts from reference TRBV7-8 and TRBJ1-1): GAGVSQSPRYKVAKRGQDVALRCDPISGHVSLFWYQQALGQGPEFLTYFQNEAQLDKSGLPSDRFFAERPEGSVSTLKIQRTQQEDSAVYLCASSFQGGTEAFFGQGTRLTVV.